This paragraph reports one TCR beta chain. Its specificity is not known. A constant-region primer served to make TCR beta cDNA from about 490 ng total RNA. Investigators got TCR beta libraries out of three nested multiplex PCR rounds, done with slightly modified ARM-PCR. The two initial PCR rounds, approximately 10 cycles each, used TRBV1-TRBV30 forward and C-beta reverse primers. MiXCR was run by TCRdb on the multiplex PCR reads, yielding one entry per CDR3 protein. This table has a few hundred thousand distinct CDR3 sequences, 50% to 60% appearing once. These data come from a study of tumor-infiltrating lymphocytes in primary liver carcinoma. Trimming took off 4 bases at V and 7 bases at J, with 8 bases between the two ends. CDR3 length equals 11 residues. Per germline, CDR1 SGHNT and CDR2 YYREEE (reference sequence). General observations from the study: For tumor-adjacent and tumor-blood pairs, overlap was less than that seen for tumor region pairs.

Alongside blood RNA obtained from unsorted whole blood, germline DNA was also extracted. This rearrangement joins TRBV5-4 to TRBJ2-5; no firm D call. Material for sequencing was peripheral blood. This receptor was taken from a woman aged 25 to 39 with primary liver carcinoma and hepatitis B virus infection. The CDR3 region is CASSTVGTQYF. The CDR3 DNA reads TGTGCCAGCAGCACGGTAGGGACCCAGTACTTC.